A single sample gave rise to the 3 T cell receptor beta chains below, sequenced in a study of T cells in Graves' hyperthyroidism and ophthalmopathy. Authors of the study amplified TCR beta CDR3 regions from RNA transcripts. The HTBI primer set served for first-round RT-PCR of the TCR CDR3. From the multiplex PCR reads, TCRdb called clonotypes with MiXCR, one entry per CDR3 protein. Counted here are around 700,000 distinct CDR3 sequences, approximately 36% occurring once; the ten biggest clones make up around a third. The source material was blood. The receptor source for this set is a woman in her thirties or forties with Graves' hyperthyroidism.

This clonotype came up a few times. CDR3 sequence reads: CASSQDGGANTEAFF. CDR3 in DNA: TGCGCCAGCAGCCAAGACGGGGGGGCGAACACTGAAGCTTTCTTT. The V gene is TRBV4-3, the J gene TRBJ1-1; the D gene is possibly TRBD1 (6 bases). CDR1 is LGHNA, CDR2 YSLEER, per germline. The CDR3 loop spans 15 amino acids. Between the trimmed V and J ends, which lost 0 bases and 1 base, there was a span of 9 bases.

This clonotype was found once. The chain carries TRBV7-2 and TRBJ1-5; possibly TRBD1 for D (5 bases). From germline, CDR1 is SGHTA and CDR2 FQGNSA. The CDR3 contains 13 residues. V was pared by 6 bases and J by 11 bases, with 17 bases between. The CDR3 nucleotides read TGTGCCAGCAGACGGGACGGGGTGGAGACCCAGCATTTT. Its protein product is CASRRDGVETQHF.

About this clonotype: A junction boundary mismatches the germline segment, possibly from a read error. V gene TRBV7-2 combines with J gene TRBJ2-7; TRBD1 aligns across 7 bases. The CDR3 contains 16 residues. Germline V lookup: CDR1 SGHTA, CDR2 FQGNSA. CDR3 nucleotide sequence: TGCGCCAGCAGCTTTAGCCCGACTTATACAGGGGCGATGCAGTACTTC. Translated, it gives CASSFSPTYTGAMQYF. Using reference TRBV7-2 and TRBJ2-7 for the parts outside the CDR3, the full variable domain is GAGVSQSPSNKVTEKGKDVELRCDPISGHTALYWYRQSLGQGLEFLIYFQGNSAPDKSGLPSDRFSAERTGGSVSTLTIQRTQQEDSAVYLCASSFSPTYTGAMQYFGPGTRLTVT.